This TCR beta chain was recorded in a study of patients and donors after allogeneic stem cell transplantation. Comment on this clonotype: One end of the junction fails to match germline, which may point to a read error.

TCRdb processed the RT-PCR reads anew with MiXCR; each CDR3 protein has one entry. The sample lists approximately 200,000 distinct CDR3 sequences; around two fifths were seen once. The CDR3 totals 14 residues. The germline V gene encodes CDR1 MGHDK and CDR2 SYGVNS. The receptor's source is a human donor who was either an allogeneic HSCT recipient or a stem cell or donor lymphocyte infusion donor (not recorded which). It is not recorded whose cells these are; they may come from a transplant donor. V and J are TRBV25-1 and TRBJ2-7; TRBD1 aligns across 7 bases. Sequencing was carried out using blood, either unsorted or a sorted T cell fraction (not recorded which). CDR3 DNA sequence: TGTGCCAGCAGGGCCGGGACAGATTCTTACGAGCAGTATTTC. This encodes CASRAGTDSYEQYF.